What follows are 13 T cell receptor beta chains derived from one specimen sequenced in a study of OX40 agonist ivuxolimab in advanced cancers. Clones were sequenced by immunoSEQ multiplex PCR, and TCRdb holds only the in-frame ones, with some missing. Of 65,000 to 80,000 clones listed, around nine tenths were seen once; the top ten hold roughly 0.77%. Sequencing used CD4+ or CD8+ T cells sorted from blood, obtained in a trial of the OX40 agonist ivuxolimab. Receptors originate from an adult with an advanced solid tumor such as melanoma, head and neck, liver or kidney cancer.

The chain is built from TRBV30 and TRBJ1-6; no clear D. Germline CDR1 GTSNPN, CDR2 SVGIG (reference sequence). This CDR3 comprises 13 residues. With 4 bases removed from V and 7 bases from J, the gap between germline ends came to 11 bases. The DNA for the CDR3 is TGTGCCTGGAAGTACTGGAGCAATTCACCCCTCCACTTT. It codes for CAWKYWSNSPLHF.

The chain recombines TRBV11-2 with TRBJ2-1; 8 bases line up with TRBD2. The V segment lost 7 bases and the J segment 3 bases; nucleotides outside the gene matches: 8. This CDR3 spans 15 amino acids. Germline V gives CDR1 SGHAT, CDR2 FQNNGV. Written as DNA, the CDR3 is TGTGCCAGCACCCGTAGCGGGGACTACTACAATGAGCAGTTCTTC. Protein sequence: CASTRSGDYYNEQFF.

The chain employs TRBV28 and TRBJ2-7; D may be TRBD1 (6 bases). The CDR3 is made up of 22 amino acids. Germline lookup yields CDR1 MDHEN and CDR2 SYDVKM. Trimming cost V 1 base and J 0 bases, with 31 bases left between them. The CDR3 reads CASSLLMLGGVQRGKTSYEQYF. The CDR3 DNA sequence: TGTGCCAGCAGTTTATTGATGTTGGGTGGGGTCCAGAGGGGGAAGACCTCCTACGAGCAGTACTTC.

V gene TRBV5-1 combines with J gene TRBJ1-2, with D perhaps matching TRBD1 (6 bases). The CDR3 length is 14 residues. CDR1 and CDR2 (germline): SGHRS, YFSETQ. V was cut by 4 bases and J by 2 bases, with 12 bases left in between. CDR3 DNA: TGCGCCAGCAGCATTCCCGGGACAAACTATGGCTACACCTTC. It is translated as CASSIPGTNYGYTF.

This clone was found once. The chain joins TRBV11-3 to TRBJ2-1; TRBD2 matches at 10 bases. With V trimmed by 1 base and J by 5 bases, 2 bases remained unmatched. Germline CDR1 and CDR2: SGHNT and YENEEA. This CDR3 has 15 residues. CDR3 coding DNA: TGTGCCAGCAGCTTAGGAACTAGCGGGGACAATGAGCAGTTCTTC. This gives the protein CASSLGTSGDNEQFF.

This clone was counted once. The CDR3 is CATLGTGSEKLFF. CDR3 coding DNA: TGTGCCACGTTAGGGACAGGGAGCGAAAAACTGTTTTTT. The V gene is TRBV10-3, the J gene TRBJ1-4; TRBD1 matches 9 bases. CDR1 is ENHRY and CDR2 is SYGVKD in the germline V gene. The CDR3 has 13 residues. V shed 10 bases, J shed 8 bases, and the junction held 8 bases outside the gene matches.

V is TRBV6-6 and J is TRBJ1-1; no clear D. The V gene lost 5 bases and the J gene lost 1 base, with 11 bases spanning the gap. The CDR3 consists of 14 residues. The germline V gene encodes CDR1 MNHNY and CDR2 SVGAGI (reference sequence). CDR3 bases: TGTGCCAGCAGTGTCACGGCCCCGAACACTGAAGCTTTCTTT. Protein product: CASSVTAPNTEAFF.

This chain joins TRBV5-6 and TRBJ2-7; D not resolved. Germline loops: CDR1 SGHDT, CDR2 YYEEEE. Deletions cut 2 bases from V and 1 base from J, with 7 bases between. The CDR3 runs 13 residues. The CDR3 loop is CASSFGQSYEQYF. The CDR3 region has the DNA TGTGCCAGCAGCTTCGGTCAGTCCTACGAGCAGTACTTC.

The rearrangement joins TRBV7-2 to TRBJ2-3; no clear D gene. Trimming removed 5 bases from V and 4 bases from J, with 16 bases in between. The CDR3 has 15 residues. CDR1 and CDR2 from the germline V gene are SGHTA and FQGNSA. CDR3 in amino acids: CASSSARTIADTQYF. The DNA of the CDR3 is TGTGCCAGCAGCAGTGCCAGGACGATAGCAGATACGCAGTATTTT.

The chain joins TRBV10-3 to TRBJ2-6; 9 bases line up with TRBD1. Trimming cost V 2 bases and J 4 bases; bases outside gene matches: 6. The CDR3 has 17 residues. CDR1 is ENHRY, CDR2 SYGVKD, per germline. DNA for the CDR3: TGTGCCATCAGTGAGGGGACAGGGCGAAGGGGGGCCAACGTCCTGACTTTC. It is translated as CAISEGTGRRGANVLTF.

This clone was seen just once. The chain is built from TRBV6-1 and TRBJ1-5; D gene ambiguous. Between the trimmed V and J ends, which lost 10 bases and 0 bases, there was a span of 13 bases. The CDR3 runs 14 residues. The germline V gene encodes CDR1 MNHNS and CDR2 SASEGT. Here the CDR3 DNA reads TGTGCCACCCAGATGGGGTATAGCAATCAGCCCCAGCATTTT. It is translated as CATQMGYSNQPQHF.

The J gene is TRBJ2-5, the V gene TRBV7-2; 9 bases are a match to TRBD2. V lost 1 base to trimming and J lost 2 bases; unmatched junction nucleotides: 8. The CDR3 is made up of 17 amino acids. From germline, CDR1 is SGHTA and CDR2 FQGNSA. The CDR3 DNA reads TGTGCCAGCAGCTTAGTGGGCGGGGGGGCGGATCAAGAGACCCAGTACTTC. Translation: CASSLVGGGADQETQYF. The complete variable domain, with remaining parts taken from reference TRBV7-2 and TRBJ2-5, reads GAGVSQSPSNKVTEKGKDVELRCDPISGHTALYWYRQSLGQGLEFLIYFQGNSAPDKSGLPSDRFSAERTGGSVSTLTIQRTQQEDSAVYLCASSLVGGGADQETQYFGPGTRLLVL.

V gene TRBV5-5 combines with J gene TRBJ2-7; D is undetermined. Germline V CDR1 and CDR2: SGHKS, YYEKEE (reference sequence). The CDR3 length is 15 residues. Trimming pared 3 bases from V and 2 bases from J, leaving 15 bases between. CDR3 sequence (DNA): TGTGCCAGCAGCTCATCTGTTGGGGAAGCCTACGAGCAGTACTTC. It yields the protein CASSSSVGEAYEQYF.